A single sample is the source of the 24 T cell receptor beta chains below, sequenced in a study of blood T cell repertoires in COVID-19. Measured with immunoSEQ multiplex PCR; TCRdb has only the in-frame clones, and not every one. Of 90,000 or so clones listed, about 85% are singletons. Sequenced material: peripheral blood. These receptors all stem from a human donor in a cohort sampled during active COVID-19.

This clone was detected only once. The chain couples TRBV6-6 to TRBJ2-7; the D gene is possibly TRBD2 (6 bases). The CDR3 spans 14 residues. V lost 6 bases, J lost 3 bases, and 15 bases lay in between. CDR1 MNHNY and CDR2 SVGAGI come from the germline V gene (reference sequence). The CDR3 sequence: CASRDQGGRYEQYF. The CDR3 nucleotides read TGTGCCAGCAGAGACCAGGGAGGTCGCTACGAGCAGTACTTC.

This clone is a singleton in its sample. The chain carries TRBV19 and TRBJ1-5, with a weak D call TRBD1 (5 bases). The V end was cut by 1 base, the J end by 6 bases, with 13 bases between. Germline-derived CDR1 and CDR2 are LNHDA and SQIVND (reference sequence). The CDR3 sequence is 15 residues long. This chain's CDR3 is CASSIGGGAAQPQHF. The CDR3 DNA is TGTGCCAGTAGTATAGGAGGCGGGGCGGCTCAGCCCCAGCATTTT.

This chain connects TRBV7-8 to TRBJ2-7, with D maybe TRBD2 (6 bases). The V end lost 1 base, the J end lost 3 bases, and 16 bases lay between the germline ends. This CDR3 has 16 residues. Looked up from germline, CDR1 is SGHVS and CDR2 is FQNEAQ. CDR3 protein: CASSLGMGRLVYEQYF. CDR3 nucleotide sequence: TGTGCCAGCAGCTTAGGTATGGGGAGGTTAGTCTACGAGCAGTACTTC.

This chain's CDR3 is CASSIPTGSTDTQYF. The CDR3 DNA is TGTGCCAGCAGTATCCCGACCGGGAGCACAGATACGCAGTATTTT. The V gene is TRBV6-5, the J gene TRBJ2-3; D is uncertain. Trimming cost V 5 bases and J 0 bases, with 12 bases left between them. There are 15 residues in the CDR3. Germline CDR1 reads MNHEY; CDR2 reads SVGAGI.

This sequence joins TRBV7-9 and TRBJ2-3; 11 bases match TRBD2. V lost 3 bases to trimming and J lost 2 bases; unmatched junction nucleotides: 4. CDR1 is SEHNR and CDR2 is FQNEAQ in the germline V gene (reference sequence). CDR3 length: 16 amino acids. For the CDR3, the DNA is TGTGCCAGCAGCTTGGGGACTAGCGGATACACAGATACGCAGTATTTT. Its translation is CASSLGTSGYTDTQYF.

A single count supports this clone. For the CDR3, the DNA is TGTGCCAGTAGTCCGACTGTAAACACCGGGGAGCTGTTTTTT. Amino acids: CASSPTVNTGELFF. This sequence joins TRBV19 and TRBJ2-2, with D unclear. This CDR3 is built from 14 residues. V shed 5 bases and J shed 2 bases, with 9 bases lying between them. Germline V lookup: CDR1 LNHDA, CDR2 SQIVND (reference sequence).

This chain joins TRBV5-6 and TRBJ1-1; D may be TRBD1 (6 bases). The CDR3 runs to 12 residues. Germline V gives CDR1 SGHDT, CDR2 YYEEEE. The ends were cut back, 4 bases at V and 10 bases at J, with 14 bases in the middle. The CDR3 DNA follows: TGTGCCAGCAGCCGAGTCGCGGGGGCAGCTTTCTTT. It translates to CASSRVAGAAFF.

This sequence joins TRBV11-2 and TRBJ2-1; 12 bases align to TRBD2. Trimming took 4 bases from V and 2 from J; bases not matched to a gene: 6. The CDR3 covers 17 residues. CDR1 and CDR2 from the germline V gene are SGHAT and FQNNGV. The CDR3 nucleotides are TGTGCCAGCAGCTCATATCTAGCGGGAGGGGCCTACAATGAGCAGTTCTTC. Its protein product is CASSSYLAGGAYNEQFF.

The chain is built from TRBV5-4 and TRBJ2-5; D is unresolved. Germline V gene data show CDR1 as SGHNT and CDR2 as YYREEE (reference sequence). The length of the CDR3 is 12 residues. Trimming left V 4 bases short and J 2 bases short, with 6 bases between. CDR3 nucleotide sequence: TGTGCCAGCAGCCCCTATCAAGAGACCCAGTACTTC. Translated, it gives CASSPYQETQYF.

This clone showed up just once. This chain links TRBV20-1 with TRBJ2-1; TRBD2 matches 8 bases. Germline V CDR1 and CDR2: DFQATT, SNEGSKA (reference sequence). After removal of 3 bases from V and 8 bases from J, the junction contained 9 bases not matched to a gene. This CDR3 is 14 amino acids long. The CDR3 DNA follows: TGCAGTGCTAGTTCCAGCGGGAGTTTGGATGAGCAGTTCTTC. Its translation is CSASSSGSLDEQFF.

This rearrangement joins TRBV24-1 to TRBJ2-7; 9 nucleotides line up with TRBD1. Germline lookup yields CDR1 KGHDR and CDR2 SFDVKD. The CDR3 has 14 residues. V shed 4 bases, J shed 7 bases, and the junction held 7 bases outside the gene matches. The CDR3 reads CATSETGTGREQYF. Written as DNA, the CDR3 is TGTGCCACCAGTGAGACCGGGACAGGGCGAGAGCAGTACTTC.

This rearrangement joins TRBV19 to TRBJ2-3, with D tentatively TRBD2 (6 bases). The CDR3 spans 16 residues. V lost 5 bases, J lost 5 bases, and 20 bases lay in between. The germline V gene has CDR1 LNHDA and CDR2 SQIVND (reference sequence). CDR3 region: CASSRSIAEGKDTQYF. DNA of the CDR3: TGTGCCAGTAGTCGAAGTATAGCGGAGGGAAAAGATACGCAGTATTTT.

This clone was seen just once. The genes are TRBV9 and TRBJ2-3; D gene ambiguous. This CDR3 contains 14 residues. The V end lost 4 bases, the J end lost 3 bases, and 12 bases lay between the germline ends. Germline CDR1 and CDR2: SGDLS and YYNGEE. CDR3 loop: CASSPQSRTDTQYF. CDR3 bases: TGTGCCAGCAGCCCTCAATCGAGGACAGATACGCAGTATTTT. Complete variable domain (other parts from reference TRBV9 and TRBJ2-3): DSGVTQTPKHLITATGQRVTLRCSPRSGDLSVYWYQQSLDQGLQFLIQYYNGEERAKGNILERFSAQQFPDLHSELNLSSLELGDSALYFCASSPQSRTDTQYFGPGTRLTVL.

The CDR3 DNA reads TGTGCCAGCAGCCTGCAAGGGGGCGCGAGCTCCTACAATGAGCAGTTCTTC. Amino acid sequence: CASSLQGGASSYNEQFF. The chain employs TRBV4-2 and TRBJ2-1; 7 bases are shared with TRBD1. In germline, CDR1 is LGHNA, CDR2 YNFKEQ. Germline trimming cut 4 bases from V and 0 bases from J; bases unmatched to any gene: 9. There are 17 residues in the CDR3.

This chain uses TRBV9 with TRBJ2-3; D ambiguous. There are 15 residues in the CDR3. V lost 3 bases and J 3 bases, leaving 14 bases between the germline ends. Germline V gives CDR1 SGDLS, CDR2 YYNGEE. This CDR3 is CASSGLRFGTDTQYF. The CDR3 DNA reads as TGTGCCAGCAGCGGCTTGCGATTCGGGACAGATACGCAGTATTTT.

The rearrangement links TRBV25-1 to TRBJ2-5; the match to TRBD2 covers 7 bases. The CDR3 runs to 13 residues. Germline loops: CDR1 MGHDK, CDR2 SYGVNS. The V and J ends lost 8 bases and 7 bases, in that order; junction bases with no gene match: 10. Written as DNA, the CDR3 is TGTGCCAGCCAGCGGGACCGAGGAGGGACCCAGTACTTC. Its protein product is CASQRDRGGTQYF.

This clone was recorded a few times. The gene calls are TRBV27 and TRBJ2-1, with 12 bases lining up with TRBD2. There are 16 residues in the CDR3. Germline assignment: CDR1 MNHEY and CDR2 SMNVEV (reference sequence). Unmatched junction bases numbered 6, after V lost 6 bases and J lost 3 bases. CDR3 region: CASSSPGLAGYNEQFF. CDR3 coding DNA: TGTGCCAGCAGCTCCCCGGGACTAGCGGGCTACAATGAGCAGTTCTTC.

This chain connects TRBV23-1 to TRBJ1-3; D might be TRBD1 (6 bases). TRBV23-1 is sorted into the ORF group, with uncertain function. Trimming stripped 10 bases from V and 3 bases from J, with 13 bases between. The CDR3 has 13 residues. CDR3 DNA sequence: TGCGCCACCAACAGGGACCATGGAAACACCATATATTTT. Its protein product is CATNRDHGNTIYF.

The genes are TRBV24-1 and TRBJ2-3; D is possibly TRBD2 (5 bases). The CDR3 has 15 amino acids. The V end lost 5 bases, the J end lost 0 bases, and 11 bases lay between the germline ends. Per the germline V gene, CDR1 is KGHDR and CDR2 is SFDVKD. The CDR3 DNA sequence: TGTGCCACCAGTGGGCCGGGAACTAGCACAGATACGCAGTATTTT. This gives the protein CATSGPGTSTDTQYF.

V usage is TRBV4-2 and J usage is TRBJ2-3, with D tentatively TRBD1 (5 bases). Trimming cost V 0 bases and J 4 bases, with 17 bases left between them. CDR1 and CDR2 (germline): LGHNA, YNFKEQ. There are 17 residues in the CDR3. This chain's CDR3 is CASSQEVGLVGPDTQYF. Written as DNA, the CDR3 is TGTGCCAGCAGCCAAGAGGTGGGGCTAGTCGGACCAGATACGCAGTATTTT.

This sequence joins TRBV2 and TRBJ1-1; no definite D call. Trimming stripped 8 bases from V and 4 bases from J, with 11 bases between. The CDR3 is 12 residues long. The germline V gene has CDR1 SNHLY and CDR2 FYNNEI. The CDR3 DNA reads as TGTGCCAGCCGAGGCCTGGCCACTGAAGCTTTCTTT. It translates to CASRGLATEAFF. The full variable domain, with the rest looked up from reference TRBV2 and TRBJ1-1, is EPEVTQTPSHQVTQMGQEVILRCVPISNHLYFYWYRQILGQKVEFLVSFYNNEISEKSEIFDDQFSVERPDGSNFTLKIRSTKLEDSAMYFCASRGLATEAFFGQGTRLTVV.

V gene TRBV5-1 combines with J gene TRBJ2-5; 12 nucleotides match TRBD2. With 1 base clipped from V and 2 bases from J, the junction kept 12 bases outside the gene matches. There are 19 residues in the CDR3. Germline CDR1 SGHRS, CDR2 YFSETQ. CDR3 sequence: CASSLKPATGLAGQETQYF. The DNA for the CDR3 is TGCGCCAGCAGCTTGAAGCCTGCCACAGGACTAGCGGGGCAAGAGACCCAGTACTTC.

The V and J genes are TRBV6-2 or TRBV6-3 and TRBJ2-1; 7 bases are a match to TRBD2. From germline, CDR1 is MNHEY and CDR2 SVGEGT. The CDR3 sequence is 14 residues long. With 5 bases clipped from V and 5 bases from J, the junction kept 6 bases outside the gene matches. CDR3 coding DNA: TGTGCCAGCAGTCTCCCCGGGGGGAACAATGAGCAGTTCTTC. As protein: CASSLPGGNNEQFF.

This chain uses TRBV27 with TRBJ2-3; 9 positions match TRBD2. The CDR3 is made up of 16 amino acids. Germline CDR1 and CDR2: MNHEY and SMNVEV (reference sequence). J was trimmed by 4 bases and V by 5 bases; bases with no gene match: 10. The CDR3 spells CASSLRSGRFSDTQYF. DNA for the CDR3: TGTGCCAGCAGTCTCCGTAGCGGGAGATTTTCAGATACGCAGTATTTT.